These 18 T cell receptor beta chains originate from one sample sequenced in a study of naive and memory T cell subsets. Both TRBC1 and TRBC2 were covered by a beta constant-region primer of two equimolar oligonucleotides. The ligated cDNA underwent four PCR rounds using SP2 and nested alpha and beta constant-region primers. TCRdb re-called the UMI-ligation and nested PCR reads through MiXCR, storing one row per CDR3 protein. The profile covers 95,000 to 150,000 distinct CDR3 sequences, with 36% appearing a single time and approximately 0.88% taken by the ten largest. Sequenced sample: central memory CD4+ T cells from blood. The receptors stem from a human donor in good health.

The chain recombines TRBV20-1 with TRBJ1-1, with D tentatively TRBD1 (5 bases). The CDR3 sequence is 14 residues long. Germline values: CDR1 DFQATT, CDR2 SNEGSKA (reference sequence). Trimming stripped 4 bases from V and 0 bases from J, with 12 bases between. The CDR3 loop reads CSAKSGFLNTEAFF. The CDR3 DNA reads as TGCAGTGCTAAGTCAGGGTTTTTGAACACTGAAGCTTTCTTT.

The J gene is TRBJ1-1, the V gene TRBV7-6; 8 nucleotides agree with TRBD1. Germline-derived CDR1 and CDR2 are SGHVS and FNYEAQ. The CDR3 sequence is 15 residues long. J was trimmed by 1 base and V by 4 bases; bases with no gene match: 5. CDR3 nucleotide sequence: TGTGCCAGCAGCTCTACCGGGACAGGGAACACTGAAGCTTTCTTT. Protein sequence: CASSSTGTGNTEAFF. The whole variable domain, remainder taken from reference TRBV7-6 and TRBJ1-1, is GAGVSQSPRYKVTKRGQDVALRCDPISGHVSLYWYRQALGQGPEFLTYFNYEAQQDKSGLPNDRFSAERPEGSISTLTIQRTEQRDSAMYRCASSSTGTGNTEAFFGQGTRLTVV.

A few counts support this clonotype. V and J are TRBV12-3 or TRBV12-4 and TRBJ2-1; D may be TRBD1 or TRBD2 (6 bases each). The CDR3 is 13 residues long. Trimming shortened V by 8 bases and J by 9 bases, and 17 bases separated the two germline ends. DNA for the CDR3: TGTGCCAGCCTTCTAGAACGGGGGCCTGAGCAGTTCTTC. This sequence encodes CASLLERGPEQFF.

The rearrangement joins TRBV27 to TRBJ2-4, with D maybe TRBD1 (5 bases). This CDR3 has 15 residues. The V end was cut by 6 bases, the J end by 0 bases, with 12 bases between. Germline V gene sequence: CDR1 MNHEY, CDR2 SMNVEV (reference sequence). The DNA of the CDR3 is TGTGCCAGCAGATCTCTGACAGTAGCCAAAAACATTCAGTACTTC. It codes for CASRSLTVAKNIQYF.

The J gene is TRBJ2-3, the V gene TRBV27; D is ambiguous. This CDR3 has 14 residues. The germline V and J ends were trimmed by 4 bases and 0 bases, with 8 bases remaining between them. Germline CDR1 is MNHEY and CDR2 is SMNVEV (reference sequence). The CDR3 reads CASSWGYSTDTQYF. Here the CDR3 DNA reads TGTGCCAGCAGTTGGGGTTATAGCACAGATACGCAGTATTTT.

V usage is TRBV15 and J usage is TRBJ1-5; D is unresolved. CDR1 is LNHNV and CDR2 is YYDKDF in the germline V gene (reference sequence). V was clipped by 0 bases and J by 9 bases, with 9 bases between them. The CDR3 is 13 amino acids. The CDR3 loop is CATSRDLGVPQHF. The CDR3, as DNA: TGTGCCACCAGCAGAGACCTCGGGGTGCCCCAGCATTTT.

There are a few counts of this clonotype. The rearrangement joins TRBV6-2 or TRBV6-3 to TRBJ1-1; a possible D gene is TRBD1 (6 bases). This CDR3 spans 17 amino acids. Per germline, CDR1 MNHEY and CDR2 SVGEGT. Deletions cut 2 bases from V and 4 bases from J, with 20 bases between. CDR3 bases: TGTGCCAGCAGTTACAGGCGGGACACGGGGGTTGGCACTGAAGCTTTCTTT. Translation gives CASSYRRDTGVGTEAFF.

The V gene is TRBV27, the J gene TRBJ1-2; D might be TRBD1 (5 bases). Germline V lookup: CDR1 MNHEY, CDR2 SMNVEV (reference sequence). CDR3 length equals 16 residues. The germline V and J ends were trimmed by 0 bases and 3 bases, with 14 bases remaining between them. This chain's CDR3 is CASSLSGGVGHYGYTF. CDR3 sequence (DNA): TGTGCCAGCAGTTTATCGGGCGGGGTGGGGCACTATGGCTACACCTTC.

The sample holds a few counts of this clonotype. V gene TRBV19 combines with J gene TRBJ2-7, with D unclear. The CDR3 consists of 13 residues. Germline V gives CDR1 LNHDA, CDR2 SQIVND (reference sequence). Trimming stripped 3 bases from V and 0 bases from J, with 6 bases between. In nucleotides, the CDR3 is TGTGCCAGTAGTATTGGTAGCTCCTACGAGCAGTACTTC. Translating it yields CASSIGSSYEQYF.

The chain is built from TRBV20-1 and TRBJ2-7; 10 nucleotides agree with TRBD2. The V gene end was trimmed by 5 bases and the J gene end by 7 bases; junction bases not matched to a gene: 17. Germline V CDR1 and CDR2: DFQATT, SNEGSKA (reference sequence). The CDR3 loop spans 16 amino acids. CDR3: CSAQMSGRARGTEQYF. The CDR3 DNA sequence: TGCAGTGCTCAAATGAGCGGGAGGGCAAGGGGAACTGAGCAGTACTTC.

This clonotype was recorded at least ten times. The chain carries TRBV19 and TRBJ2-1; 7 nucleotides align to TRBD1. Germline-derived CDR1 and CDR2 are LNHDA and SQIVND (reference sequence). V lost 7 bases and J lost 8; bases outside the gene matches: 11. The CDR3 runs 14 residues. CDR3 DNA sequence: TGTGCCAGTACACGGGCAGGGGGTAAGGATGAGCAGTTCTTC. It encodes CASTRAGGKDEQFF.

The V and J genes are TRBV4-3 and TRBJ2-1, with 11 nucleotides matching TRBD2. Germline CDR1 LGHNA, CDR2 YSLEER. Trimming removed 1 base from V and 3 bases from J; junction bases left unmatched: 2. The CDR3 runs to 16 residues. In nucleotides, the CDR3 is TGCGCCAGCAGCCAAGCGGGACTAGCGGTCTACAATGAGCAGTTCTTC. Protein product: CASSQAGLAVYNEQFF.

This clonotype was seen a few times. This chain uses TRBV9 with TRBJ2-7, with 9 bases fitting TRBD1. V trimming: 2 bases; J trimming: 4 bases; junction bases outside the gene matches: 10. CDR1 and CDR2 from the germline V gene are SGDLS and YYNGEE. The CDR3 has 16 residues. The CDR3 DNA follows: TGTGCCAGCAGCGTGGGAGCTACCGGGACAGGGTACGAGCAGTACTTC. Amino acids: CASSVGATGTGYEQYF.

CDR3 in DNA: TGTGCCAGCAGTTTACTCAGCACAGATACGCAGTATTTT. Protein product: CASSLLSTDTQYF. V gene TRBV12-3 or TRBV12-4 combines with J gene TRBJ2-3, with unresolved D. V was cut by 2 bases and J by 0 bases, with 3 bases left in between. The CDR3 runs to 13 residues.

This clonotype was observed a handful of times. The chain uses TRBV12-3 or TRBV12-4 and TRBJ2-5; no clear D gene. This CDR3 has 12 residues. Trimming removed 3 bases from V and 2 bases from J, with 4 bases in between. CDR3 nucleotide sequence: TGTGCCAGCAGTTTCCGGCAAGAGACCCAGTACTTC. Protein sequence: CASSFRQETQYF.

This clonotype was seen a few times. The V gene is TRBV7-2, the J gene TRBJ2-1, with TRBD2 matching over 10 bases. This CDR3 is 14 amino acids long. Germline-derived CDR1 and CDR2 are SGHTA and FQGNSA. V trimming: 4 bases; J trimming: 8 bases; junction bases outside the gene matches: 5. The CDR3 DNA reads TGTGCCAGCAGCTATTGGCTAGCGGGAGATGAGCAGTTCTTC. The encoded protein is CASSYWLAGDEQFF.

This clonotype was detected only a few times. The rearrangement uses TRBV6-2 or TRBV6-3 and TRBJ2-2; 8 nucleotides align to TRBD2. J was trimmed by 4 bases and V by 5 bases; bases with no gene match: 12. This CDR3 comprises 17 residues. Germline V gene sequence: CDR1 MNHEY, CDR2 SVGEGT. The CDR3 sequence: CASSPRLGGRFTGELFF. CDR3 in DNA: TGTGCCAGCAGTCCGCGTTTGGGCGGGAGGTTCACCGGGGAGCTGTTTTTT.

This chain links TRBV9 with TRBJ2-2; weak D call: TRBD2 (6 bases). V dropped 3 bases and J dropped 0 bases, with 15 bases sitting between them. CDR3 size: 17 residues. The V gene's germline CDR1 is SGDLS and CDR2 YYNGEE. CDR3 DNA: TGTGCCAGCAGCGGGGACTGGAGGGTCGCGAACACCGGGGAGCTGTTTTTT. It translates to CASSGDWRVANTGELFF.